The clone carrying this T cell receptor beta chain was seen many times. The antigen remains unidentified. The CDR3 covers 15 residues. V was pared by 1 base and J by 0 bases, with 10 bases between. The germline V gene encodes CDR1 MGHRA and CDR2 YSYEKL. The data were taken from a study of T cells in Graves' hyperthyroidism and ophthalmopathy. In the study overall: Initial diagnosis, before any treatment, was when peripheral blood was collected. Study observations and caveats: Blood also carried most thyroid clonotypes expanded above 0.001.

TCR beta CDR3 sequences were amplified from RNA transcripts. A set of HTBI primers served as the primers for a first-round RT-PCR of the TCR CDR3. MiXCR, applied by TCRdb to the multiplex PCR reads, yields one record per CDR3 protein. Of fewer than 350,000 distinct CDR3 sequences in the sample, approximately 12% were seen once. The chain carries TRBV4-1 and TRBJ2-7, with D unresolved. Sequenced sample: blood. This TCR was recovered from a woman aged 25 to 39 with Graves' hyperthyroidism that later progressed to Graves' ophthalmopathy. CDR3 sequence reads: CASSQVADSSYEQYF. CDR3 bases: TGCGCCAGCAGCCAAGTTGCGGATAGCTCCTACGAGCAGTACTTC.